The next 5 T cell receptor beta chains were all read from a single sample in a study of T cell responses to AZD1222 COVID-19 vaccine. The repertoire was sequenced with immunoSEQ multiplex PCR; TCRdb's copy has only in-frame clones and lacks some. The top ten hold about 0.9% of the sample, which has approximately 160,000 clones, approximately 93% seen once. Sequenced here: peripheral blood, sampled on day 0 of AZD1222 vaccination. The source is an adult in good health.

This clone was seen once. This chain joins TRBV15 and TRBJ2-3, with D perhaps given as TRBD1 or TRBD2 (5 bases each). The CDR3 is made up of 16 amino acids. V was cut by 1 base and J by 0 bases, with 11 bases left in between. Germline CDR1 LNHNV, CDR2 YYDKDF (reference sequence). CDR3: CATSRGGPASTDTQYF. The CDR3 region has the DNA TGTGCCACCAGCAGAGGGGGACCTGCTAGCACAGATACGCAGTATTTT.

V is TRBV4-1 and J is TRBJ1-5; TRBD1 is a possible D gene (6 bases). Germline CDR1 MGHRA, CDR2 YSYEKL. The CDR3 totals 16 residues. The ends were cut back, 4 bases at V and 5 bases at J, with 18 bases in the middle. The CDR3 DNA is TGCGCCAGCAGCCCGGGACACCCCGGAGGCGATCAGCCCCAGCATTTT. Translating it yields CASSPGHPGGDQPQHF.

This chain joins TRBV4-3 and TRBJ1-1; the D is unclear. This CDR3 region has 15 residues. CDR1 and CDR2 (germline): LGHNA, YSLEER. Trimming stripped 2 bases from V and 4 bases from J, with 14 bases between. For the CDR3, the DNA is TGCGCCAGCAGCCAAACCCCCGACAAGCTCACTGAAGCTTTCTTT. Translated, it gives CASSQTPDKLTEAFF.

V usage is TRBV4-1 and J usage is TRBJ1-2; the match to TRBD1 covers 7 bases. Trimming cost V 2 bases and J 4 bases; bases outside gene matches: 4. Germline V gives CDR1 MGHRA, CDR2 YSYEKL. This CDR3 contains 14 residues. CDR3 amino acids: CASSQLGQAYGYTF. The DNA of the CDR3 is TGCGCCAGCAGCCAATTAGGACAGGCCTATGGCTACACCTTC.

This clone was recorded a few times. The chain recombines TRBV3-1 (or the pseudogene TRBV3-2) with TRBJ2-1, with TRBD2 matching over 12 bases. In germline, CDR1 is LGHDT, CDR2 YNNKEL (reference sequence). There are 16 residues in the CDR3. The ends lost 1 base at V and 7 bases at J; junction bases unmatched: 5. The DNA of the CDR3 is TGTGCCAGCAGCCAAGTGGAGGGACTAGCGGGTAATGAGCAGTTCTTC. This gives the protein CASSQVEGLAGNEQFF.